A single sample gave rise to the 10 T cell receptor beta chains below, sequenced in a study of blood T cell repertoires in COVID-19. Profiling relied on immunoSEQ multiplex PCR, and the TCRdb table lists in-frame clones only, not all of them. This sample has around 150,000 clones, with almost 85% found just once. Sequenced: peripheral blood. Receptors originate from a woman aged 80 or older with acute or convalescent COVID-19.

This chain uses TRBV5-1 with TRBJ2-3, with no clear D. Trimming left V 0 bases short and J 7 bases short, with 9 bases between. This CDR3 contains 13 residues. CDR1 is SGHRS and CDR2 is YFSETQ in the germline V gene. The CDR3 DNA reads as TGCGCCAGCAGCTTGGACTCCGACTATACGCAGTATTTT. Translating it yields CASSLDSDYTQYF.

The chain employs TRBV9 and TRBJ2-1, with 11 bases aligning to TRBD2. This CDR3 has 17 residues. V shed 1 base and J 5 bases; nucleotides not matched to a gene: 8. Germline CDR1 is SGDLS and CDR2 is YYNGEE. CDR3 nucleotides: TGTGCCAGCAGCGTACGAGGGACTAGCGGAGGGAACAATGAGCAGTTCTTC. This sequence encodes CASSVRGTSGGNNEQFF. The full variable domain, with the rest looked up from reference TRBV9 and TRBJ2-1, is DSGVTQTPKHLITATGQRVTLRCSPRSGDLSVYWYQQSLDQGLQFLIQYYNGEERAKGNILERFSAQQFPDLHSELNLSSLELGDSALYFCASSVRGTSGGNNEQFFGPGTRLTVL.

This clone was recorded only once. The V gene is TRBV5-1, the J gene TRBJ2-3, with TRBD2 matching over 11 bases. The CDR3 covers 15 residues. Germline CDR1 and CDR2: SGHRS and YFSETQ. V was pared by 3 bases and J by 4 bases, with 4 bases of the junction left unmatched. CDR3 loop: CASSSGTSGPDTQYF. The CDR3 DNA is TGCGCCAGCAGCTCCGGGACTAGCGGCCCAGATACGCAGTATTTT.

This clone was counted a single time. The chain carries TRBV27 and TRBJ2-2; TRBD1 is a possible D gene (6 bases). This CDR3 contains 15 residues. CDR1 and CDR2 (germline): MNHEY, SMNVEV (reference sequence). Trimming removed 5 bases from V and 4 bases from J, with 14 bases in between. CDR3 in amino acids: CASSSRTGSTGELFF. The DNA of the CDR3 is TGTGCCAGCAGTAGCAGAACAGGGTCCACCGGGGAGCTGTTTTTT.

The chain is built from TRBV4-2 and TRBJ1-2; 10 bases match TRBD1. Germline CDR1 reads LGHNA; CDR2 reads YNFKEQ. CDR3 length: 16 amino acids. The ends lost 4 bases at V and 4 bases at J; junction bases unmatched: 9. The CDR3 sequence is CASSPRDRGMVYGYTF. The CDR3 nucleotides read TGTGCCAGCAGCCCTCGGGACAGGGGAATGGTCTATGGCTACACCTTC.

As for this clone: This same CDR3 is encoded by further DNA sequences in the sample. V gene TRBV7-9 combines with J gene TRBJ1-2; 7 bases are a match to TRBD1. CDR1 and CDR2 (germline): SEHNR, FQNEAQ (reference sequence). This CDR3 is built from 14 residues. J was trimmed by 2 bases and V by 6 bases; bases with no gene match: 6. This CDR3 is CASSSQGSNYGYTF. CDR3 in DNA: TGTGCCAGCAGTTCACAGGGGTCAAACTATGGCTACACCTTC. Full variable domain (missing parts from reference TRBV7-9 and TRBJ1-2): DTGVSQNPRHKITKRGQNVTFRCDPISEHNRLYWYRQTLGQGPEFLTYFQNEAQLEKSRLLSDRFSAERPKGSFSTLEIQRTEQGDSAMYLCASSSQGSNYGYTFGSGTRLTVV.

The V and J genes are TRBV19 and TRBJ1-1; no firm D call. V was cut by 5 bases and J by 2 bases, with 3 bases left in between. The CDR3 sequence is 11 residues long. Per germline, CDR1 LNHDA and CDR2 SQIVND (reference sequence). This chain's CDR3 is CASSSNTEAFF. The CDR3 DNA sequence: TGTGCCAGTAGTTCTAACACTGAAGCTTTCTTT.

The chain carries TRBV21-1 and TRBJ1-5; the table's D call, TRBD1, was not checked against the DNA. TRBV21-1 corresponds to a pseudogene. The CDR3 runs to 19 residues. CDR3 DNA sequence: TGTGCCAGCAGCAAAGTCCCGGGACAGGGTAGGGATAGCAATCAGCCCCAGCATTTT. The encoded protein is CASSKVPGQGRDSNQPQHF.

This clone was found once. The rearrangement links TRBV21-1 to TRBJ2-4; TRBD2 reflects the table's D call only, with no check against the DNA. TRBV21-1 represents a pseudogene. The length of the CDR3 is 16 residues. The CDR3 DNA reads as TGTGCCAGCAGCACTGGACTAATGGTATCCAAAAACATTCAGTACTTC. It encodes CASSTGLMVSKNIQYF.

The chain recombines TRBV19 with TRBJ2-3, with D maybe TRBD1 (5 bases). Germline V CDR1 and CDR2: LNHDA, SQIVND (reference sequence). The CDR3 runs 14 residues. Trimming stripped 5 bases from V and 2 bases from J, with 11 bases between. The CDR3, as DNA: TGTGCCAGTAGTCCAGGGCCCTCCACAGATACGCAGTATTTT. Its protein is CASSPGPSTDTQYF.